The 12 T cell receptor beta chains presented below share a single source sample, sequenced in a study of regulatory T cells in long-lasting Graves disease (dated by TCRdb to the early 2020s). Library preparation employed multiplex PCR. Sequencing took place on an Illumina HiSeq 4000. To build TCR beta libraries, CDR3 regions were amplified by Arm-PCR using iRepertoire HTBI primers. TCRdb applied fastp at Q25 and MiXCR to the public reads, then kept only in-frame beta chains. Each CDR3 protein gets just one entry, which takes the most common genes and DNA from the rows behind it. This sample lists fewer than 400,000 distinct CDR3 sequences; 15% to 20% were detected once. The ten top clones hold more than 35% of the sample. In the paper's terms, the time point label means: newly diagnosed GD, antithyroid drugs for less than 3 months. For both TCR sequencing and RNA sequencing, RNA was extracted from PBMCs in TRIzol.

Source: peripheral blood mononuclear cells (PBMCs), taken at new diagnosis, from a patient treated with antithyroid drugs. The receptors were gathered from a female donor with Graves disease.

The V gene is TRBV28, the J gene TRBJ2-2; D uncertain. There are 12 residues in the CDR3. V dropped 8 bases and J dropped 6 bases, with 10 bases sitting between them. CDR1 is MDHEN and CDR2 is SYDVKM in the germline V gene. The CDR3 is CASLSSAGELFF. The CDR3 region has the DNA TGTGCCAGCTTGAGCTCCGCCGGGGAGCTGTTTTTT.

This clonotype was seen at least ten times. The chain employs TRBV11-2 and TRBJ2-3; 11 nucleotides match TRBD2. CDR1 and CDR2 (germline): SGHAT, FQNNGV. This CDR3 has 18 amino acids. V was clipped by 2 bases and J by 1 base; unmatched bases: 8. The CDR3 DNA is TGTGCCAGCAGCTTAAGTGGGCTAGCGGGAGGTCGCACAGATACGCAGTATTTT. It translates to CASSLSGLAGGRTDTQYF. The variable domain in full, with the rest retrieved from reference TRBV11-2 and TRBJ2-3, is EAGVAQSPRYKIIEKRQSVAFWCNPISGHATLYWYQQILGQGPKLLIQFQNNGVVDDSQLPKDRFSAERLKGVDSTLKIQPAKLEDSAVYLCASSLSGLAGGRTDTQYFGPGTRLTVL.

A remark on this clonotype: A read error may be the cause here, since a much bigger clone is one base away. This sequence joins TRBV19 and TRBJ2-2, with D uncertain. CDR1 is LNHDA and CDR2 is SQIVND in the germline V gene (reference sequence). The CDR3 has 16 residues. The CDR3: CASKPNRVANTRELFF. DNA of the CDR3: TGTGCCAGCAAGCCGAACAGAGTTGCGAACACCAGGGAGCTGTTTTTT.

This clonotype was seen many times. V usage is TRBV2 and J usage is TRBJ2-1; unclear D gene. Trimming took off 3 bases at V and 6 bases at J, with 6 bases between the two ends. Per germline, CDR1 SNHLY and CDR2 FYNNEI. The CDR3 runs to 12 residues. The CDR3 DNA follows: TGTGCCAGCAGTGACTACGCCAATGAGCAGTTCTTC. Translating gives CASSDYANEQFF. The whole variable domain, remainder taken from reference TRBV2 and TRBJ2-1, is EPEVTQTPSHQVTQMGQEVILRCVPISNHLYFYWYRQILGQKVEFLVSFYNNEISEKSEIFDDQFSVERPDGSNFTLKIRSTKLEDSAMYFCASSDYANEQFFGPGTRLTVL.

The CDR3 loop reads CATQPDREVVDEQFF. Here the CDR3 DNA reads TGTGCCACCCAGCCCGACAGGGAAGTGGTTGATGAGCAGTTCTTC. V gene TRBV2 combines with J gene TRBJ2-1; 7 nucleotides match TRBD1. J gave up 8 bases and V 10 bases, and 17 bases lay outside the gene matches. The CDR3 runs to 15 residues. Germline values: CDR1 SNHLY, CDR2 FYNNEI.

The V call is TRBV28, the J call TRBJ2-7, with 9 bases lining up with TRBD2. The germline gives CDR1 MDHEN, CDR2 SYDVKM. V shed 7 bases and J 3 bases; nucleotides not matched to a gene: 10. The CDR3 length is 15 residues. The CDR3: CASTGAGGPIYEQYF. The DNA of the CDR3 is TGTGCCAGCACGGGGGCGGGAGGGCCTATCTACGAGCAGTACTTC.

There are many counts of this clonotype. The V and J genes are TRBV29-1 and TRBJ2-1; the D is unclear. The CDR3 totals 17 residues. V dropped 1 base and J dropped 0 bases, with 16 bases sitting between them. From germline, CDR1 is SQVTM and CDR2 ANQGSEA. In nucleotides, the CDR3 is TGCAGCGTTGAAGGCTTGACGGGCCTGAGCTCCTACAATGAGCAGTTCTTC. Its protein product is CSVEGLTGLSSYNEQFF.

In the case of this clonotype: A single base separates this from a much larger clone, so it may be a read error. The chain couples TRBV7-6 to TRBJ2-1; maybe TRBD2 (6 bases). Trimming stripped 1 base from V and 10 bases from J, with 29 bases between. Per the germline V gene, CDR1 is SGHVS and CDR2 is FNYEAQ. CDR3 length: 19 residues. DNA for the CDR3: TGTGCCAGCAGCTTAGTGGCGGGGATTGGCGGGATGAGCTCCTACGAGCAGTTCTTC. This translates into CASSLVAGIGGMSSYEQFF.

Comments on this clonotype: One base away lies a much larger clone, so this may be a sequencing read error. The chain is built from TRBV6-2 or TRBV6-3 and TRBJ1-2, with 10 nucleotides matching TRBD1. The germline V gene has CDR1 MNHEY and CDR2 SVGEGT. The CDR3 consists of 15 residues. The V and J ends lost 4 bases and 6 bases, in that order; junction bases with no gene match: 8. The DNA for the CDR3 is TGTGCCAGCAGTTGCTTTGGGACAGGGGACGATGGCTACACCTTC. Amino acid sequence: CASSCFGTGDDGYTF.

This clonotype was found many times. The rearrangement uses TRBV6-1 and TRBJ1-1; D is ambiguous. The CDR3 contains 15 residues. V shed 7 bases and J shed 0 bases, with 15 bases lying between them. Germline-derived CDR1 and CDR2 are MNHNS and SASEGT. The chain's CDR3 is CASMFPGLLNTEAFF. For the CDR3, the DNA is TGTGCCAGCATGTTTCCGGGTCTATTGAACACTGAAGCTTTCTTT.

This clonotype was picked up many times. Relative to the germline gene, one junction end is altered; a read error may explain this. This chain connects TRBV27 to TRBJ2-1, with 9 bases matching TRBD2. The CDR3 runs to 16 residues. The germline gives CDR1 MNHEY, CDR2 SMNVEV (reference sequence). CDR3 DNA sequence: TGTGCCAGCAGTTTTCTGACTAGCGGCCACTACGATGAGCAGTTCTTC. This encodes CASSFLTSGHYDEQFF.

The chain uses TRBV5-5 and TRBJ2-7; TRBD1 matches at 9 bases. Germline V CDR1 and CDR2: SGHKS, YYEKEE (reference sequence). J gave up 2 bases and V 4 bases, and 7 bases lay outside the gene matches. The CDR3 runs to 15 residues. The chain's CDR3 is CASSVTGGVAYEQYF. Here the CDR3 DNA reads TGTGCCAGCAGCGTGACAGGGGGGGTTGCCTACGAGCAGTACTTC.